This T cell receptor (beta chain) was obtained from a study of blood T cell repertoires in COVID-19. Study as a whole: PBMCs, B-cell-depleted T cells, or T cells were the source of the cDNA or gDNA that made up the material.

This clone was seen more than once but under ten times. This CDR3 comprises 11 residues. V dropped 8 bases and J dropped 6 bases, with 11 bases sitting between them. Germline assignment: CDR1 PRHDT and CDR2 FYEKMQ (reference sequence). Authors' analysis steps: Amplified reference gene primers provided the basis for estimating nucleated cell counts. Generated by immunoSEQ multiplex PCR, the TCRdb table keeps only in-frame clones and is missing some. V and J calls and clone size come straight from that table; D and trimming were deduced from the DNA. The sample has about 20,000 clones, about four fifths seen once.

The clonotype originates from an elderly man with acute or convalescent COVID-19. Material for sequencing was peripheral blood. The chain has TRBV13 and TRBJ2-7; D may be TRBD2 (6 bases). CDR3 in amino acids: CASGRSGEQYF. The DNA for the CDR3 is TGTGCCAGCGGGCGTAGCGGCGAGCAGTACTTC.